The sequence of this T cell receptor (beta chain) was determined in a study of beta chain features in type 1 diabetes. The CDR3 consists of 13 residues. Germline V gives CDR1 SQVTM, CDR2 ANQGSEA. The junction had 3 bases not matched to a gene; V was cut back by 6 bases and J by 4 bases. A word on this clone: Its antigen is undetermined.

Isolated RNA was reverse transcribed in full, so expressed TCRB transcripts were sequenced. The repertoire was sequenced with immunoSEQ multiplex PCR; TCRdb's copy has only in-frame clones and lacks some. The table includes 160,000 or so clones, roughly 63% detected once. Findings and caveats of the study: Naive, central memory and regulatory TCRB repertoires appeared more similar among patients than healthy donors. People with Type 1 diabetes carried modestly yet significantly shorter TCRB CDR3s in all four CD4+ subsets.

The clonotype comes from a man aged 30 to 45 with type 1 diabetes. This chain joins TRBV29-1 and TRBJ1-5; 10 positions match TRBD1. Sample: naive CD4+ T cells from blood. The CDR3 region is CSVTGGMNQPQHF. CDR3 DNA sequence: TGCAGCGTGACAGGGGGCATGAATCAGCCCCAGCATTTT.